The clone carrying this TCR beta chain was picked up one time. Its specificity is not known. Clones were sequenced by immunoSEQ multiplex PCR, and TCRdb holds only the in-frame ones, with some missing. The sample includes some 100,000 clones, 90% to 95% of them seen just once. Trimming removed 7 bases at V and 4 bases at J, with 14 bases between. Germline lookup yields CDR1 SEHNR and CDR2 FQNEAQ (reference sequence). The CDR3 is 14 amino acids. This entry comes from a study of siplizumab effects on memory and regulatory T cells. Whole-study findings and limits: Naive-or-memory phenotypes were unassignable for roughly 80-96% of proliferating CD4+ or CD8+ clones. In unstimulated cells, naive T cells appeared more diverse than memory T cells and seemed major alloresponse contributors.

Material: non-Treg CD4+ T cells sorted from blood. The chain links TRBV7-9 to TRBJ2-1; either TRBD1 or TRBD2 may fit D (5 bases each). This receptor was taken from a human donor in good health. For the CDR3, the DNA is TGTGCCAGCACCCCTGGGGACGGATACAATGAGCAGTTCTTC. This sequence encodes CASTPGDGYNEQFF.